These 3 T cell receptor beta chains share one sample of origin, sequenced in a study of blood T cell repertoires in COVID-19. Measured with immunoSEQ multiplex PCR; TCRdb has only the in-frame clones, and not every one. Of 150,000 to 200,000 clones listed, about 80% are singletons. The sample comprised peripheral blood. These receptors originate from a woman aged 80 or over with acute or convalescent COVID-19.

This chain links TRBV5-4 with TRBJ2-1; 7 bases line up with TRBD2. The trim removed 0 bases at V and 8 bases at J, leaving 8 bases unmatched. This CDR3 region has 15 residues. The germline CDR1 and CDR2 sequences are SGHNT and YYREEE (reference sequence). In DNA, the CDR3 is TGTGCCAGCAGCTTGGGAGCGGGATCTGTGGATGAGCAGTTCTTC. Encoded protein: CASSLGAGSVDEQFF.

This clone has more than one count but fewer than ten. This rearrangement joins TRBV15 to TRBJ2-7; 15 nucleotides line up with TRBD2. The V gene's germline CDR1 is LNHNV and CDR2 YYDKDF (reference sequence). V shed 6 bases, J shed 2 bases, and the junction held 14 bases outside the gene matches. The CDR3 sequence is 19 residues long. This CDR3 reads CATSLNRGLAGGRPYEQYF. The CDR3, as DNA: TGTGCCACCAGTCTCAATAGGGGACTAGCGGGAGGAAGACCCTACGAGCAGTACTTC.

Written as DNA, the CDR3 is TGTGCCAGCAGCCCAAAATGGACAGGGAGCACTGAAGCTTTCTTT. Translating gives CASSPKWTGSTEAFF. This chain links TRBV3-1 (or the pseudogene TRBV3-2) with TRBJ1-1; TRBD1 aligns across 8 bases. Germline loops: CDR1 LGHDT, CDR2 YNNKEL (reference sequence). The ends lost 4 bases at V and 4 bases at J; junction bases unmatched: 8. This CDR3 has 15 residues.